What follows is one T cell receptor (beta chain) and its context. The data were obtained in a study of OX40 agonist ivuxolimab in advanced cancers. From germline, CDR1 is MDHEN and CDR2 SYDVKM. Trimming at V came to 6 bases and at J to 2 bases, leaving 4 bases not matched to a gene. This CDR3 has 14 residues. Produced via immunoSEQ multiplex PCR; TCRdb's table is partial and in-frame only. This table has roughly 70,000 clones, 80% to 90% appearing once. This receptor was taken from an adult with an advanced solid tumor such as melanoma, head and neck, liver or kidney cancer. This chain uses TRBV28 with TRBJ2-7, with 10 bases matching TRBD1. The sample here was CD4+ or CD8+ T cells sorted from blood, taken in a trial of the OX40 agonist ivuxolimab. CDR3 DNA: TGTGCCAGCAGGCTGGACAGGGGGGCCTACGAGCAGTACTTC. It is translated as CASRLDRGAYEQYF.